These 25 T cell receptor beta chains came from one sample sequenced in a study of blood T cell repertoires in COVID-19. Measured with immunoSEQ multiplex PCR; TCRdb has only the in-frame clones, and not every one. In the table there are roughly 140,000 clones, over 65% of which are singletons. What was sequenced was peripheral blood. The receptor source for this set is a man in his 70s with acute or convalescent COVID-19.

The rearrangement uses TRBV28 and TRBJ1-1; a weak D match, TRBD1 (6 bases). V was pared by 5 bases and J by 4 bases, with 17 bases between. Germline values: CDR1 MDHEN, CDR2 SYDVKM. The CDR3 runs to 15 residues. The CDR3 sequence is CASSPHLRGGTEAFF. DNA of the CDR3: TGTGCCAGCAGTCCCCACCTCAGGGGCGGCACTGAAGCTTTCTTT.

The chain is built from TRBV12-3 or TRBV12-4 and TRBJ1-2, with D possibly TRBD1 on 6 matching bases. The germline V and J ends were trimmed by 6 bases and 8 bases, with 13 bases remaining between them. CDR3 length: 12 residues. The CDR3 spells CASRRGGEGYTF. Here the CDR3 DNA reads TGTGCCAGCAGAAGAGGGGGGGAGGGCTACACCTTC.

Only one count was recorded for this clone. The V and J genes are TRBV5-6 and TRBJ2-7; a possible D gene is TRBD2 (5 bases). The CDR3 has 15 amino acids. Germline CDR1 SGHDT, CDR2 YYEEEE. V gave up 4 bases and J gave up 7 bases, with 21 bases separating them. CDR3 loop: CASSPPDGNGREQYF. CDR3 DNA: TGTGCCAGCAGCCCCCCCGACGGGAATGGAAGGGAGCAGTACTTC.

The table lists this clone with a few counts. The rearrangement uses TRBV27 and TRBJ2-3; 12 bases fit TRBD2. Germline CDR1 and CDR2: MNHEY and SMNVEV (reference sequence). V gave up 5 bases and J gave up 0 bases; unmatched junction bases: 15. The CDR3 consists of 20 residues. CDR3 sequence: CASSPTTSGGPSYSTDTQYF. Here the CDR3 DNA reads TGTGCCAGCAGTCCAACAACTAGCGGGGGGCCCTCTTATAGCACAGATACGCAGTATTTT.

The J gene is TRBJ1-1, the V gene TRBV5-1; no clear D. The CDR3 contains 15 residues. Germline CDR1 SGHRS, CDR2 YFSETQ. V was clipped by 0 bases and J by 2 bases, with 11 bases between them. CDR3 sequence (DNA): TGCGCCAGCAGCTTGGGGGCCACCGTAAACACTGAAGCTTTCTTT. It encodes CASSLGATVNTEAFF.

The CDR3 loop reads CASSQDPGQGAETEAFF. The CDR3 DNA reads as TGTGCCAGCAGCCAAGACCCGGGACAGGGGGCGGAAACTGAAGCTTTCTTT. The chain has TRBV4-2 and TRBJ1-1, with 12 bases lining up with TRBD1. This CDR3 comprises 17 residues. Trimming cost V 0 bases and J 5 bases; bases outside gene matches: 7. Germline CDR1 is LGHNA and CDR2 is YNFKEQ.

The chain combines TRBV6-6 with TRBJ2-7; D perhaps matches TRBD1 (5 bases). V was pared by 7 bases and J by 4 bases, with 14 bases between. The CDR3 has 13 amino acids. Germline V gene data show CDR1 as MNHNY and CDR2 as SVGAGI (reference sequence). The CDR3 reads CASTNDRAYEQYF. The CDR3 DNA is TGTGCCAGCACCAACGACAGAGCATACGAGCAGTACTTC.

Here the CDR3 reads CASKSEGAVWTQHF. DNA of the CDR3: TGTGCCAGCAAATCTGAGGGAGCAGTTTGGACCCAGCATTTT. The chain joins TRBV6-5 to TRBJ1-5; no firm D call. Germline V gene lookup returns CDR1 MNHEY and CDR2 SVGAGI. Trimming removed 7 bases at V and 11 bases at J, with 21 bases between. CDR3 length equals 14 residues.

V is TRBV24-1 and J is TRBJ2-2; D unclear. CDR1 and CDR2 from the germline V gene are KGHDR and SFDVKD. The V end was cut by 4 bases, the J end by 5 bases, with 16 bases between. The CDR3 has 16 amino acids. In DNA, the CDR3 is TGTGCCACCAGTGACCCCCAGGTGGGCTCAACCGGGGAGCTGTTTTTT. Protein sequence: CATSDPQVGSTGELFF.

On this clone itself: Mismatch with germline at one junction end may stem from a read error. This sequence joins TRBV28 and TRBJ1-2, with 12 bases matching TRBD1. This CDR3 comprises 15 residues. CDR1 is MDHEN, CDR2 SYDVKM, per germline. CDR3 sequence (DNA): TGTGCCAGCACCCTCGCAAGGGTAGGCCGGGACAGGGGGCACTTC. Residues: CASTLARVGRDRGHF.

This clone appeared a few times. The V call is TRBV7-9, the J call TRBJ2-7; D gene ambiguous. The V and J ends lost 5 bases and 1 base respectively, with 12 bases between them. CDR3 length equals 14 residues. The germline CDR1 and CDR2 sequences are SEHNR and FQNEAQ (reference sequence). Here the CDR3 reads CASSPRAASYEQYF. The CDR3 DNA sequence: TGTGCCAGCAGCCCCCGTGCAGCGTCCTACGAGCAGTACTTC.

The chain is built from TRBV14 and TRBJ1-1; D is undetermined. There are 14 residues in the CDR3. In germline, CDR1 is SGHDN, CDR2 FVKESK. The ends were cut back, 8 bases at V and 5 bases at J, with 18 bases in the middle. CDR3: CASQRQLSDTEAFF. Here the CDR3 DNA reads TGTGCCAGCCAGCGGCAATTATCGGATACTGAAGCTTTCTTT. The entire variable domain, with the rest obtained from reference TRBV14 and TRBJ1-1, is as follows: EAGVTQFPSHSVIEKGQTVTLRCDPISGHDNLYWYRRVMGKEIKFLLHFVKESKQDESGMPNNRFLAERTGGTYSTLKVQPAELEDSGVYFCASQRQLSDTEAFFGQGTRLTVV.

The chain couples TRBV3-1 (or the pseudogene TRBV3-2) to TRBJ2-1; TRBD2 aligns across 9 bases. CDR1 and CDR2 from the germline V gene are LGHDT and YNNKEL (reference sequence). Losses at the gene ends were 4 bases for V and 3 bases for J; bases not matched to a gene: 7. The CDR3 contains 16 residues. The CDR3 region is CASSRAGGRVYNEQFF. The CDR3 DNA follows: TGTGCCAGCAGCCGAGCGGGGGGAAGGGTCTACAATGAGCAGTTCTTC.

The chain combines TRBV5-1 with TRBJ2-2; D uncertain. The germline V and J ends were trimmed by 4 bases and 4 bases, with 14 bases remaining between them. The CDR3 spans 15 residues. Looked up from germline, CDR1 is SGHRS and CDR2 is YFSETQ. This CDR3 reads CASSTSPPGTGELFF. CDR3 nucleotide sequence: TGCGCCAGCAGCACCTCCCCCCCGGGCACCGGGGAGCTGTTTTTT. Together with reference TRBV5-1 and TRBJ2-2, the CDR3 gives the full variable domain: KAGVTQTPRYLIKTRGQQVTLSCSPISGHRSVSWYQQTPGQGLQFLFEYFSETQRNKGNFPGRFSGRQFSNSRSEMNVSTLELGDSALYLCASSTSPPGTGELFFGEGSRLTVL.

The gene calls are TRBV5-4 and TRBJ2-7; no clear D gene. The CDR3 sequence is 12 residues long. Germline V gene data show CDR1 as SGHNT and CDR2 as YYREEE (reference sequence). V shed 3 bases and J shed 3 bases, with 7 bases lying between them. CDR3 sequence reads: CASSYSDYEQYF. The CDR3 DNA reads as TGTGCCAGCAGCTACTCCGACTACGAGCAGTACTTC.

The V and J genes are TRBV2 and TRBJ1-5; the D gene is possibly TRBD1 (5 bases). The CDR3 totals 14 residues. Trimming took 9 bases from V and 5 from J, leaving 17 bases between them. Germline CDR1 SNHLY, CDR2 FYNNEI. The CDR3 sequence: CASRRAGSDQPQHF. As DNA, the CDR3 is TGTGCCAGTCGCCGGGCAGGGTCCGATCAGCCCCAGCATTTT.

V and J are TRBV6-6 and TRBJ1-2; 9 bases are a match to TRBD1. V shed 7 bases and J 6 bases; nucleotides not matched to a gene: 6. The CDR3 consists of 13 residues. Germline V gene sequence: CDR1 MNHNY, CDR2 SVGAGI (reference sequence). As DNA, the CDR3 is TGTGCCAGCAAGATACAGGGGGCGGATGGCTACACCTTC. It specifies CASKIQGADGYTF.

V and J are TRBV7-9 and TRBJ2-3; 11 nucleotides match TRBD2. Losses at the gene ends were 3 bases for V and 1 base for J; bases not matched to a gene: 3. CDR3 length: 16 amino acids. Germline lookup yields CDR1 SEHNR and CDR2 FQNEAQ (reference sequence). CDR3 sequence: CASSFTSGSGTDTQYF. DNA of the CDR3: TGTGCCAGCAGCTTCACTAGCGGGAGCGGCACAGATACGCAGTATTTT.

This clone was counted between two and nine times. The chain couples TRBV7-2 to TRBJ2-7; the match to TRBD1 covers 7 bases. The germline gives CDR1 SGHTA, CDR2 FQGNSA. This CDR3 has 15 residues. V was clipped by 0 bases and J by 2 bases; unmatched bases: 4. The CDR3 sequence is CASSLARQGTYEQYF. CDR3 in DNA: TGTGCCAGCAGCTTAGCCCGACAGGGAACCTACGAGCAGTACTTC.

V is TRBV9 and J is TRBJ1-5, with 9 bases fitting TRBD1. Germline V CDR1 and CDR2: SGDLS, YYNGEE. The junction had 8 bases not matched to a gene; V was cut back by 1 base and J by 3 bases. The CDR3 sequence is 17 residues long. The CDR3 coding sequence is TGTGCCAGCAGCGTACCCGGTGGACAGGGGAACAATCAGCCCCAGCATTTT. This encodes CASSVPGGQGNNQPQHF.

The chain uses TRBV9 and TRBJ1-6; no definite D call. V was shortened by 0 bases and J by 4 bases, with 20 bases between the two germline ends. CDR1 and CDR2 (germline): SGDLS, YYNGEE. The CDR3 is 19 residues long. The CDR3 DNA reads TGTGCCAGCAGCGTAGACGGTGGCTTGGGCCAGCAGTATAATTCACCCCTCCACTTT. Translated: CASSVDGGLGQQYNSPLHF.

V gene TRBV7-3 combines with J gene TRBJ2-2, with D possibly being TRBD2 (5 bases). Germline V gene lookup returns CDR1 SGHTA and CDR2 FQGTGA. The CDR3 runs 14 residues. Trimming pared 7 bases from V and 8 bases from J, leaving 17 bases between. CDR3 region: CASTMGSPGGELFF. Here the CDR3 DNA reads TGTGCCAGCACTATGGGATCACCGGGAGGGGAGCTGTTTTTT.

The chain joins TRBV5-1 to TRBJ2-5, with D possibly being TRBD2 (6 bases). The germline V gene has CDR1 SGHRS and CDR2 YFSETQ. Trimming left V 5 bases short and J 4 bases short, with 18 bases between. CDR3 length equals 15 residues. The CDR3 loop is CASSTGGAGGETQYF. The CDR3 nucleotides read TGCGCCAGCAGTACGGGCGGGGCTGGGGGAGAGACCCAGTACTTC.

This chain connects TRBV6-5 to TRBJ2-3; 7 bases are shared with TRBD2. The germline CDR1 and CDR2 sequences are MNHEY and SVGAGI. V lost 4 bases to trimming and J lost 0 bases; unmatched junction nucleotides: 1. The CDR3 sequence is 14 residues long. CDR3: CASSFSGSTDTQYF. CDR3 coding DNA: TGTGCCAGCAGTTTTAGCGGGAGCACAGATACGCAGTATTTT.

V and J are TRBV4-1 and TRBJ1-6; D unclear. The length of the CDR3 is 12 residues. CDR1 and CDR2 (germline): MGHRA, YSYEKL. V lost 2 bases to trimming and J lost 14 bases, with 10 bases between them. This CDR3 is CASSQRGMALHF. The CDR3, as DNA: TGCGCCAGCAGCCAACGGGGAATGGCCCTCCACTTT.